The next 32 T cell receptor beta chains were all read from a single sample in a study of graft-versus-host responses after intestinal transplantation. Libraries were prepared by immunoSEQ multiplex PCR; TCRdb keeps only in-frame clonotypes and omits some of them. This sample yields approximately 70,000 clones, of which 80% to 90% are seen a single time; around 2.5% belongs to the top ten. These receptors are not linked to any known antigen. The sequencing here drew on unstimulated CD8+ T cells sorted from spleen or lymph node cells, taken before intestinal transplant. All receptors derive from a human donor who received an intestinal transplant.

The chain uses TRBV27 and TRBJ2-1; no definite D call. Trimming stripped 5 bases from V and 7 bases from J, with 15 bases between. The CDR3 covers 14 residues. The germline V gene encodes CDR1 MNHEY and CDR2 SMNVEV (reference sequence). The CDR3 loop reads CASSVSFGPNEQFF. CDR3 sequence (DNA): TGTGCCAGCAGTGTTTCGTTCGGTCCGAATGAGCAGTTCTTC.

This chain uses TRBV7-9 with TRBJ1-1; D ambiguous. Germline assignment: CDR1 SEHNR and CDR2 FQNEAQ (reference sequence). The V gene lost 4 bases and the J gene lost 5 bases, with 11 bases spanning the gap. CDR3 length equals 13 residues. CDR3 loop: CASSSVRPTEAFF. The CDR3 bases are TGTGCCAGCAGCTCAGTTCGTCCGACTGAAGCTTTCTTT. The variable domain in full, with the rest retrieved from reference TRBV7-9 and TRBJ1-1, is DTGVSQNPRHKITKRGQNVTFRCDPISEHNRLYWYRQTLGQGPEFLTYFQNEAQLEKSRLLSDRFSAERPKGSFSTLEIQRTEQGDSAMYLCASSSVRPTEAFFGQGTRLTVV.

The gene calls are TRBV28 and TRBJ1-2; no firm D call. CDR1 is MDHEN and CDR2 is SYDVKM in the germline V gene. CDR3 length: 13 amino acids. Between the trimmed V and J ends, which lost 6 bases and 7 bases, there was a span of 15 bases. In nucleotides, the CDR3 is TGTGCCAGCAGGGACGTCGACGCGGGTGGCTACACCTTC. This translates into CASRDVDAGGYTF.

CDR3 DNA: TGTGCCTGGAGTGTAAAGGGACAGGGTTATACTGAAGCTTTCTTT. This gives the protein CAWSVKGQGYTEAFF. V and J are TRBV30 and TRBJ1-1, with 9 positions matching TRBD1. The CDR3 sequence is 15 residues long. Germline V gives CDR1 GTSNPN, CDR2 SVGIG (reference sequence). The J segment lost 5 bases and the V segment lost 0 bases, leaving 7 bases of the junction unmatched.

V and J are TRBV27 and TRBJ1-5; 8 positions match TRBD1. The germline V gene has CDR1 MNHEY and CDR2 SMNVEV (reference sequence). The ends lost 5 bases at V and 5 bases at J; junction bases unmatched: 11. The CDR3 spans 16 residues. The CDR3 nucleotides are TGTGCCAGCAGTACCCGACAGGGGAGATTGGATCAGCCCCAGCATTTT. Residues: CASSTRQGRLDQPQHF.

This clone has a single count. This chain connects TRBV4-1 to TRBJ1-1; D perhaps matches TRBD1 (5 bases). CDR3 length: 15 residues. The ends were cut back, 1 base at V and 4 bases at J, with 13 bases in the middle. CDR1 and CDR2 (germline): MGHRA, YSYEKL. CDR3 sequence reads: CASSQVSFGGTEAFF. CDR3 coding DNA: TGCGCCAGCAGCCAAGTCTCCTTCGGGGGCACTGAAGCTTTCTTT.

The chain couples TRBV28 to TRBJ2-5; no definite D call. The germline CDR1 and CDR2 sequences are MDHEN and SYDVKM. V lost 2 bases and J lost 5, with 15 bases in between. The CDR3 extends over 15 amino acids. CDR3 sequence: CASSLTSGRLETQYF. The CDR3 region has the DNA TGTGCCAGCAGTTTAACCAGTGGCAGATTGGAGACCCAGTACTTC.

The CDR3 DNA is TGTGCCAGCTCACCCCGGGAAGGGATGGCTTACGAGCAGTACTTC. It encodes CASSPREGMAYEQYF. The J gene is TRBJ2-7, the V gene TRBV18, with D maybe TRBD2 (5 bases). This CDR3 spans 15 amino acids. V was clipped by 3 bases and J by 4 bases, with 16 bases between them. Germline CDR1 is KGHSH and CDR2 is LQKENI.

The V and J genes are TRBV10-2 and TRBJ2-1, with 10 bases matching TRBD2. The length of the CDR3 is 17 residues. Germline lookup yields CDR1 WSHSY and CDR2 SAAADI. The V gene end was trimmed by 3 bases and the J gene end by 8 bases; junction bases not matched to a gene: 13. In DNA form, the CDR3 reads TGCGCCAGCAGTGACGGAGGGCTAGCGGGAGAATGGGATGAGCAGTTCTTC. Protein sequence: CASSDGGLAGEWDEQFF.

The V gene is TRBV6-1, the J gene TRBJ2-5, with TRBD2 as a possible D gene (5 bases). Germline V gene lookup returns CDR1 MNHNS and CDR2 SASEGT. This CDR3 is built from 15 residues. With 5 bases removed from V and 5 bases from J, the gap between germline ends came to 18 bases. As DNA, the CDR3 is TGTGCCAGCAGTTCGCCACCCGAGGGATGGGAGACCCAGTACTTC. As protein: CASSSPPEGWETQYF.

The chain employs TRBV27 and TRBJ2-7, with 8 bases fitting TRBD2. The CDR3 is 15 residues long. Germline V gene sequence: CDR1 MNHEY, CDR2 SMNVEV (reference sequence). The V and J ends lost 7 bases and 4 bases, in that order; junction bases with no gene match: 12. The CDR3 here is CASTGDTSGWYEQYF. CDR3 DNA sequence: TGTGCCAGCACCGGGGACACTAGCGGTTGGTACGAGCAGTACTTC.

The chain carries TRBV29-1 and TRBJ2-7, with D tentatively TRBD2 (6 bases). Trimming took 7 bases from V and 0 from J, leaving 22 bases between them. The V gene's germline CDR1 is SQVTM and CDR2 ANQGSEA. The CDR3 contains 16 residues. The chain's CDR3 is CSATGGWGVSSYEQYF. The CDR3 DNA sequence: TGCAGCGCCACGGGTGGCTGGGGGGTTTCCTCCTACGAGCAGTACTTC.

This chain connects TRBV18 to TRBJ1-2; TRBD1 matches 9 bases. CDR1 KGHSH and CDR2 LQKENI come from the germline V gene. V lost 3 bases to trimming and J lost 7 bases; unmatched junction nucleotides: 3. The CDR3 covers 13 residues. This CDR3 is CASSPGQGSGYTF. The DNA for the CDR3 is TGTGCCAGCTCACCGGGACAGGGTTCTGGCTACACCTTC.

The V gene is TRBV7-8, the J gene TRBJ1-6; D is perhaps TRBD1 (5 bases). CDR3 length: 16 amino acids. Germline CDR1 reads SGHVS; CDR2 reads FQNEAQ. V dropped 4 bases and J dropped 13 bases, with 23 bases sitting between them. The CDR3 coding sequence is TGTGCCAGCAGCTCCCCTCGGCCGGGAGGGGCTGGTCCCCTCCACTTT. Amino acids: CASSSPRPGGAGPLHF.

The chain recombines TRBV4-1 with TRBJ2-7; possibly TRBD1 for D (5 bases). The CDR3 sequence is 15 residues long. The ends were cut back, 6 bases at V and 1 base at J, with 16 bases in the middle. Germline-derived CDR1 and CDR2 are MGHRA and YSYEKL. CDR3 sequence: CASSPSGLGSYEQYF. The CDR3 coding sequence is TGCGCCAGCAGTCCCTCAGGGCTGGGGTCCTACGAGCAGTACTTC.

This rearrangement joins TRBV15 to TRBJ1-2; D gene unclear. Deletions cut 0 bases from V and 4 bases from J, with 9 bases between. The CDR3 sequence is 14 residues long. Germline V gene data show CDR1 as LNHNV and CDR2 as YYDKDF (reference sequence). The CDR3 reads CATSRDRGTYGYTF. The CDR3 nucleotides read TGTGCCACCAGCAGAGATCGGGGAACCTATGGCTACACCTTC.

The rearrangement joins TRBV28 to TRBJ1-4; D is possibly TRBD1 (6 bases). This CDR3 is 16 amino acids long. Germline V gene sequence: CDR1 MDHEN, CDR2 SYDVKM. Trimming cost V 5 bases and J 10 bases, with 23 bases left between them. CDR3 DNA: TGTGCCAGCAGTCCGACGGGGGGCGGTTGGGTGGTAAAACTGTTTTTT. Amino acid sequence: CASSPTGGGWVVKLFF. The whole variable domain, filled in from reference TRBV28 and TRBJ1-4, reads DVKVTQSSRYLVKRTGEKVFLECVQDMDHENMFWYRQDPGLGLRLIYFSYDVKMKEKGDIPEGYSVSREKKERFSLILESASTNQTSMYLCASSPTGGGWVVKLFFGSGTQLSVL.

The CDR3: CASSPPPTGRAEQYF. CDR3 sequence (DNA): TGTGCCAGCAGCCCACCGCCGACAGGGCGGGCCGAGCAGTACTTC. This chain connects TRBV28 to TRBJ2-7; TRBD1 matches 7 bases. The germline V gene has CDR1 MDHEN and CDR2 SYDVKM. V shed 6 bases and J 6 bases; nucleotides not matched to a gene: 14. The CDR3 loop spans 15 amino acids.

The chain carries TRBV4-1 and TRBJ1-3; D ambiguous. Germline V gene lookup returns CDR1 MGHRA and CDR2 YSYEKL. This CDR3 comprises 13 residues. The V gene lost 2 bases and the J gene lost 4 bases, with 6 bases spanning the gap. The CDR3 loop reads CASSQWEGNTIYF. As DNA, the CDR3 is TGCGCCAGCAGCCAATGGGAGGGAAACACCATATATTTT.

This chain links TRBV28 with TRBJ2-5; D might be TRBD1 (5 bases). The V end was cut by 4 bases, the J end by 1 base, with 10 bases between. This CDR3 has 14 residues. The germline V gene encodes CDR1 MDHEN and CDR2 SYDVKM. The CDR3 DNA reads TGTGCCAGCAGTTCTCGTGGGGCCCAAGAGACCCAGTACTTC. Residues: CASSSRGAQETQYF.

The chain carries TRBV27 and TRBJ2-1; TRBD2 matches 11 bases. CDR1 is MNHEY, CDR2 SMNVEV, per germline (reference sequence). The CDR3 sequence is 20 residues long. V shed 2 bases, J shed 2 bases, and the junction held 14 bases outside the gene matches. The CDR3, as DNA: TGTGCCAGCAGTTTAGGTTGGGGCACTAGCGGGAGTAGGACCTACAATGAGCAGTTCTTC. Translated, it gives CASSLGWGTSGSRTYNEQFF.

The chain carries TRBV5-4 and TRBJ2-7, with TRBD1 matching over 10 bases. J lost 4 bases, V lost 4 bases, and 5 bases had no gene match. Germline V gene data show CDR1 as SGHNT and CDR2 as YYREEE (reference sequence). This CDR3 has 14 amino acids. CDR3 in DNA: TGTGCCAGCAGCCCCGGGACAGGGGAGTACGAGCAGTACTTC. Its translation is CASSPGTGEYEQYF.

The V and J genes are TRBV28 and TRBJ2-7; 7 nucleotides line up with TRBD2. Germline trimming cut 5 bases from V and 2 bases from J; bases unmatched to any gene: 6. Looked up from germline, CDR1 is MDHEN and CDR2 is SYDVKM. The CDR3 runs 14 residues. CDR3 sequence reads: CASSPGGGTYEQYF. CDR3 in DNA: TGTGCCAGCAGTCCTGGGGGAGGGACCTACGAGCAGTACTTC.

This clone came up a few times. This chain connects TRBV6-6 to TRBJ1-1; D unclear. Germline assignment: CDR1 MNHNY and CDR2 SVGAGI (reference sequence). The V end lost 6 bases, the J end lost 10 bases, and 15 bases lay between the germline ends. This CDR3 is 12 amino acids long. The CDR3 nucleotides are TGTGCCAGCAGCAATTTCCCAGGAGGAGCTTTCTTT. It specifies CASSNFPGGAFF.

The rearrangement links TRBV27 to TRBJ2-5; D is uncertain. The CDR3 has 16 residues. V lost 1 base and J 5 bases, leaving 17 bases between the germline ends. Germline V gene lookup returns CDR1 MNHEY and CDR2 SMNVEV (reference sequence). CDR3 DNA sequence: TGTGCCAGCAGTTTATACCCCCCCAGCCTGGGCGAGACCCAGTACTTC. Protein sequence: CASSLYPPSLGETQYF.

CDR3 DNA: TGCGCCAGCAGCCTCTTTGGACAGGGACCAGGAAACACCATATATTTT. Translating it yields CASSLFGQGPGNTIYF. The V gene is TRBV5-1, the J gene TRBJ1-3, with TRBD1 identical over 8 bases. V shed 4 bases and J 4 bases; nucleotides not matched to a gene: 10. This CDR3 has 16 residues. In germline, CDR1 is SGHRS, CDR2 YFSETQ.

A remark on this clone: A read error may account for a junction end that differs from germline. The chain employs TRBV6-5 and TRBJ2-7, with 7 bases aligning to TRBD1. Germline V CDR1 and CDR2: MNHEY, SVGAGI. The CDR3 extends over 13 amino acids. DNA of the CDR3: TGTGCCAGCTCCCAAGGCCCAGGGACAGAGACTCTATTC. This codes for CASSQGPGTETLF.

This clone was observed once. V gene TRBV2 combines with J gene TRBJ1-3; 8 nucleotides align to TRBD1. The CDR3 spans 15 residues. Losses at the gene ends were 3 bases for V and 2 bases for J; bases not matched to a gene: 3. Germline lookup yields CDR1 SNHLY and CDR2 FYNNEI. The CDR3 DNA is TGTGCCAGCAGTGACATGGACAGGGCTGGAAACACCATATATTTT. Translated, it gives CASSDMDRAGNTIYF.

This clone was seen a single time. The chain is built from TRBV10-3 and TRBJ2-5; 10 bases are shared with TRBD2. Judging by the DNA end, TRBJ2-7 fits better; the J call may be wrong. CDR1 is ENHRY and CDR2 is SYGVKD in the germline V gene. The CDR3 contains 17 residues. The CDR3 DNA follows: TGTGCCATCAGTGAGTTTAGCGGGAGGCCACATTCCTACGAGCAGTACTTC. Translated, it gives CAISEFSGRPHSYEQYF.

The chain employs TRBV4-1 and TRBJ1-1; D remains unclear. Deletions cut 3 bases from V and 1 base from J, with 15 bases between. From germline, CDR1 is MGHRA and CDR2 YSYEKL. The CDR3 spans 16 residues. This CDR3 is CASSQLGSGPNTEAFF. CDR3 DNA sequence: TGCGCCAGCAGCCAGCTGGGTTCGGGTCCGAACACTGAAGCTTTCTTT.

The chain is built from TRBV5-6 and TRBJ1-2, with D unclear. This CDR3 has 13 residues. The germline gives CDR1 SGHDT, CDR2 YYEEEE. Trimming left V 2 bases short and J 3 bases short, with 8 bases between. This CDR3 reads CASSLVVYYGYTF. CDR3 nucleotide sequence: TGTGCCAGCAGCTTAGTAGTTTACTATGGCTACACCTTC.

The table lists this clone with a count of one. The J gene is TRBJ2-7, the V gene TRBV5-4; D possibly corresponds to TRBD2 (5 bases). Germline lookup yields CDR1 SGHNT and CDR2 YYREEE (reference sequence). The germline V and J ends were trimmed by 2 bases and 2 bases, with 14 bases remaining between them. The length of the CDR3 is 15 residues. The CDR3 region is CASSFRGSPTYEQYF. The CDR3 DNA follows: TGTGCCAGCAGCTTTCGAGGGAGTCCCACCTACGAGCAGTACTTC.